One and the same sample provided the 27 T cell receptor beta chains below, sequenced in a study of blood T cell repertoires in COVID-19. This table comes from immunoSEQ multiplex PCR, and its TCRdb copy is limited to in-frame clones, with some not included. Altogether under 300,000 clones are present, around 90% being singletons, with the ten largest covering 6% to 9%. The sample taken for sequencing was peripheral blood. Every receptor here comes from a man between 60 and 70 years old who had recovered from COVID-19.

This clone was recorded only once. CDR3 bases: TGTGCCAGCTCACTACCGGGACTAGCGGGACACGGGCAGTACTTC. Its protein product is CASSLPGLAGHGQYF. The chain couples TRBV18 to TRBJ2-7; TRBD2 matches at 13 bases. The germline gives CDR1 KGHSH, CDR2 LQKENI. The CDR3 has 15 amino acids. J gave up 9 bases and V 4 bases, and 9 bases lay outside the gene matches.

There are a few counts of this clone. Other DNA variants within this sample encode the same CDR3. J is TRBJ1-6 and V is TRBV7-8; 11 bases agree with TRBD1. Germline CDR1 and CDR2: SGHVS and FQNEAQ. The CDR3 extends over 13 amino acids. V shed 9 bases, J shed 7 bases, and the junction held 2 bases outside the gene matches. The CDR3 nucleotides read TGTGCCAGTCGGGACAGGGGGAATTCACCCCTCCACTTT. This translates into CASRDRGNSPLHF.

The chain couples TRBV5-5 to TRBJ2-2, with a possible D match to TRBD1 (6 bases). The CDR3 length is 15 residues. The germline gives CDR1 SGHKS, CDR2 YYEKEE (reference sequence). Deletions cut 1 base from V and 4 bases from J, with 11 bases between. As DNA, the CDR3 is TGTGCCAGCAGCTTGACAGGGCGGAGCACCGGGGAGCTGTTTTTT. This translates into CASSLTGRSTGELFF.

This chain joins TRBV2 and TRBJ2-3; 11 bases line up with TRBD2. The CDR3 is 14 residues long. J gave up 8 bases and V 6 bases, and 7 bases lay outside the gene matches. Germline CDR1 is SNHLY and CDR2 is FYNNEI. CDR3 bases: TGTGCCAGCAGCATGACTAGCGGGGTGGGTACGCAGTATTTT. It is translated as CASSMTSGVGTQYF. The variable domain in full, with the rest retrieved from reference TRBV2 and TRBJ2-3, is EPEVTQTPSHQVTQMGQEVILRCVPISNHLYFYWYRQILGQKVEFLVSFYNNEISEKSEIFDDQFSVERPDGSNFTLKIRSTKLEDSAMYFCASSMTSGVGTQYFGPGTRLTVL.

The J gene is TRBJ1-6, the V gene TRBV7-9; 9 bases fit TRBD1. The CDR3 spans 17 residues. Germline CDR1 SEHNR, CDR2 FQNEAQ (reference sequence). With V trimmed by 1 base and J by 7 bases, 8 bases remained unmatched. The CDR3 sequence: CASSLEWTGDLNSPLHF. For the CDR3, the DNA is TGTGCCAGCAGCTTAGAATGGACAGGGGACCTAAATTCACCCCTCCACTTT. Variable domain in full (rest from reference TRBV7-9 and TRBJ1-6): DTGVSQNPRHKITKRGQNVTFRCDPISEHNRLYWYRQTLGQGPEFLTYFQNEAQLEKSRLLSDRFSAERPKGSFSTLEIQRTEQGDSAMYLCASSLEWTGDLNSPLHFGNGTRLTVT.

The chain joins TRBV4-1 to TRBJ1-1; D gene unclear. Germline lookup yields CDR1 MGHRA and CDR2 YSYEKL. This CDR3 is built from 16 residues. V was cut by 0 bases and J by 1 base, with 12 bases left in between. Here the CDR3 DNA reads TGCGCCAGCAGCCAAGATATAGTTAATCGGAACACTGAAGCTTTCTTT. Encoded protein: CASSQDIVNRNTEAFF.

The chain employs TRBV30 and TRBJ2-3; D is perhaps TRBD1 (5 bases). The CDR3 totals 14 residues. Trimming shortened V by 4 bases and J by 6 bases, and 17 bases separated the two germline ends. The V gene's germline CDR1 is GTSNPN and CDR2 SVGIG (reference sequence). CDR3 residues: CAWKARGDRDTQYF. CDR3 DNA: TGTGCCTGGAAGGCTAGGGGCGATCGGGATACGCAGTATTTT.

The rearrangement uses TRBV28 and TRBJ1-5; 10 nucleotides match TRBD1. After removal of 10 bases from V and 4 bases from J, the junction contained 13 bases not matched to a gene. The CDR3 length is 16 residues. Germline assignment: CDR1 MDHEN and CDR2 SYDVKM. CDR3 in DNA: TGTGCCACCTATGAAACCGGGACAGGGGTTAATCAGCCCCAGCATTTT. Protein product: CATYETGTGVNQPQHF. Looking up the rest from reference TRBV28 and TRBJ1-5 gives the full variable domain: DVKVTQSSRYLVKRTGEKVFLECVQDMDHENMFWYRQDPGLGLRLIYFSYDVKMKEKGDIPEGYSVSREKKERFSLILESASTNQTSMYLCATYETGTGVNQPQHFGDGTRLSIL.

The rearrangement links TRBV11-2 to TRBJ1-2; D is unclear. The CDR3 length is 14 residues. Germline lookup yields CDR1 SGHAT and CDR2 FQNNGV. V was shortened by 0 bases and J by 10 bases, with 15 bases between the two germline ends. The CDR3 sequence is CASSLDLAAYHYTF. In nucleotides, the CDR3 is TGTGCCAGCAGCTTAGATCTCGCCGCCTACCACTACACCTTC.

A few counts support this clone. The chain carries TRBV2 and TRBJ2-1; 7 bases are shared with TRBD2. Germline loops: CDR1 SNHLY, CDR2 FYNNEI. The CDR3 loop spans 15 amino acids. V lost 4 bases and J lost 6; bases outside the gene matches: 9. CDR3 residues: CASSGGGVWTNEQFF. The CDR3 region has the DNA TGTGCCAGCAGTGGGGGGGGAGTGTGGACCAATGAGCAGTTCTTC.

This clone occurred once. CDR3 sequence (DNA): TGTGCCAGCAGCGGGCCCTCAGGGGTCTCCTACAATGAGCAGTTCTTC. Translation gives CASSGPSGVSYNEQFF. The V gene is TRBV5-4, the J gene TRBJ2-1; D is perhaps TRBD1 (6 bases). The CDR3 is 16 amino acids. V shed 4 bases and J shed 0 bases, with 14 bases lying between them. The germline gives CDR1 SGHNT, CDR2 YYREEE (reference sequence).

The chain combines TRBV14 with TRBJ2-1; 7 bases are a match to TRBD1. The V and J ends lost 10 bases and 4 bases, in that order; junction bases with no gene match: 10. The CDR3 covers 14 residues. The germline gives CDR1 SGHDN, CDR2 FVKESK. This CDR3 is CATIGQVKYNEQFF. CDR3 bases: TGTGCCACCATAGGACAGGTAAAGTACAATGAGCAGTTCTTC.

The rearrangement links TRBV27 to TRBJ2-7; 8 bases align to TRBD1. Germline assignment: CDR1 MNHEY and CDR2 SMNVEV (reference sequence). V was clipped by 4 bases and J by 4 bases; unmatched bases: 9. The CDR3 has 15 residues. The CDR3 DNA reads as TGTGCCAGCAGTTCGTATCAGGGGGCAGGGTACGAGCAGTACTTC. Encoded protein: CASSSYQGAGYEQYF.

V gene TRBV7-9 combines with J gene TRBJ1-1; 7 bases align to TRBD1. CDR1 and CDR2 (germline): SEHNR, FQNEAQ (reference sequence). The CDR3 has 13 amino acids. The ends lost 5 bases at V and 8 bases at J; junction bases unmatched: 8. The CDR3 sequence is CASSTQGVSEAFF. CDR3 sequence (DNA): TGTGCCAGCAGCACCCAGGGGGTCTCGGAAGCTTTCTTT.

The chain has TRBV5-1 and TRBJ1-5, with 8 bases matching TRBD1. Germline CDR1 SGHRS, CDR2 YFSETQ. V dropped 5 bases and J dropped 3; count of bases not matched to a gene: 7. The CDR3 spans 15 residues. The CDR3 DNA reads TGCGCCAGCAGTCGAACAGGGGGGACCAATCAGCCCCAGCATTTT. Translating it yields CASSRTGGTNQPQHF.

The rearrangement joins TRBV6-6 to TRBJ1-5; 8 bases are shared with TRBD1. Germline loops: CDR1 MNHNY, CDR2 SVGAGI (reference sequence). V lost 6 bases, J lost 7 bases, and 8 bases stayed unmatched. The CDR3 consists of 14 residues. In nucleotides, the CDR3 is TGTGCCAGCAGCCCCCCAGGGGGCGGGCAGCCCCAGCATTTT. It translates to CASSPPGGGQPQHF.

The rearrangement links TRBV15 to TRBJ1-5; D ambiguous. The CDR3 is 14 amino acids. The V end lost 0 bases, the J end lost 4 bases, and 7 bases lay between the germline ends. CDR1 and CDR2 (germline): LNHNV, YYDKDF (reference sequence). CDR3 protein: CATSRDGGNQPQHF. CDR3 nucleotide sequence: TGTGCCACCAGCAGAGACGGAGGGAATCAGCCCCAGCATTTT.

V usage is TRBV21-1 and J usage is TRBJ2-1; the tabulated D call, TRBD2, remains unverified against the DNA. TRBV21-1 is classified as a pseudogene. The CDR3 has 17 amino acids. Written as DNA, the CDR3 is TGTGCCAGCAGCAAAGCGCATAGCGGGAGAAGCTACAATGAGCAGTTCTTC. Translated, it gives CASSKAHSGRSYNEQFF.

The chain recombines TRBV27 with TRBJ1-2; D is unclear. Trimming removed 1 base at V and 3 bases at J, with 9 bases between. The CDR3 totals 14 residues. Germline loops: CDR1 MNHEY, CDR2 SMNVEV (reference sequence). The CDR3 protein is CASSLYVYDYGYTF. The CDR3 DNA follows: TGTGCCAGCAGTTTATATGTCTACGACTATGGCTACACCTTC.

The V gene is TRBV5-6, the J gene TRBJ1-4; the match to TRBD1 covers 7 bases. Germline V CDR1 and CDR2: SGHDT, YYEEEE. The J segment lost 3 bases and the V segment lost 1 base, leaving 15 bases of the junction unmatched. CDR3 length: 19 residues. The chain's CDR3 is CASSLYGTASGVSNEKLFF. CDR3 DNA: TGTGCCAGCAGCTTGTATGGGACAGCCTCAGGGGTTTCTAATGAAAAACTGTTTTTT.

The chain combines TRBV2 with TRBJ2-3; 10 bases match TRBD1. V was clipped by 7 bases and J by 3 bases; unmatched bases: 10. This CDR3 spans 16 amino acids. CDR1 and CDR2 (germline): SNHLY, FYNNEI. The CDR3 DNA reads TGTGCCAGCATCCGACAGGGGGCGCTTGTTACAGATACGCAGTATTTT. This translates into CASIRQGALVTDTQYF.

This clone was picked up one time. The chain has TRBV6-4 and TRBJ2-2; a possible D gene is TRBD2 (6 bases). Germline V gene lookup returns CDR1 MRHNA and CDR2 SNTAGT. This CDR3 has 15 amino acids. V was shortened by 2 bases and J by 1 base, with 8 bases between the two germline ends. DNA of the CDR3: TGTGCCAGCAGTGACGGGGGGAAGAACACCGGGGAGCTGTTTTTT. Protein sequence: CASSDGGKNTGELFF.

The CDR3 reads CASSFSQPYEQYF. CDR3 in DNA: TGTGCCAGCAGCTTTAGCCAACCGTACGAGCAGTACTTC. This chain links TRBV12-1 with TRBJ2-7; the DNA was not compared with TRBD2, the D call given in the table. TRBV12-1 is designated a pseudogene. CDR3 length: 13 amino acids.

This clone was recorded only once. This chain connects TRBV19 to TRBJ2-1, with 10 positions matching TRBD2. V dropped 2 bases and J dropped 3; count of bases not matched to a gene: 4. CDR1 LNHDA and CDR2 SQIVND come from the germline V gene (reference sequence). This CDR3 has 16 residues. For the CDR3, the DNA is TGTGCCAGTAGTATAAGGCTAGCGGGGGTCTACAATGAGCAGTTCTTC. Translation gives CASSIRLAGVYNEQFF.

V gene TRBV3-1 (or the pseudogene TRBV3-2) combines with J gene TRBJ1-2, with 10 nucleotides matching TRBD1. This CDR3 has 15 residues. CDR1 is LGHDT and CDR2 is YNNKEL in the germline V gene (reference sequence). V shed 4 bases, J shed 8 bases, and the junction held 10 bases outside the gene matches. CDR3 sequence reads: CASSLRTGGVWGYTF. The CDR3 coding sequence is TGTGCCAGCAGCCTGAGGACAGGGGGAGTATGGGGCTACACCTTC.

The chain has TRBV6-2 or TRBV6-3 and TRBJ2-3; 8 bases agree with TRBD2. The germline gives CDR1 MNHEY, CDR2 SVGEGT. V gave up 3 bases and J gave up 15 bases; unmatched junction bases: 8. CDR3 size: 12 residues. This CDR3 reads CASSYLGTSLYF. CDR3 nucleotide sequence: TGTGCCAGCAGTTATCTCGGGACTAGTCTTTATTTT.

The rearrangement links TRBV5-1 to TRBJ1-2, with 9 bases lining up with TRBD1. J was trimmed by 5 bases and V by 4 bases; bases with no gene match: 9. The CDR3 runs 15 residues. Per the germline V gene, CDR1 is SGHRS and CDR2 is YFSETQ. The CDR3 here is CASSPRTGVEYGYTF. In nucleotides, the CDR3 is TGCGCCAGCAGCCCGCGGACAGGGGTAGAGTATGGCTACACCTTC. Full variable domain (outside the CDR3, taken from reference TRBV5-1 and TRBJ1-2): KAGVTQTPRYLIKTRGQQVTLSCSPISGHRSVSWYQQTPGQGLQFLFEYFSETQRNKGNFPGRFSGRQFSNSRSEMNVSTLELGDSALYLCASSPRTGVEYGYTFGSGTRLTVV.